The rows below give T cell receptor beta chains drawn from one sample of a study of blood T cell repertoires in COVID-19. This table comes from immunoSEQ multiplex PCR, and its TCRdb copy is limited to in-frame clones, with some not included. Of 120,000 or so clones listed, about four fifths are singletons. Sequencing was done on a sample of peripheral blood. These receptors were taken from a man aged 30 to 45 with COVID-19, enrolled during active disease. CDR3s leave out the opening cysteine and the closing phenylalanine or tryptophan. The D gene is left open where the match is weak.

d_gene,v_gene,j_gene,CDR3aa
NA,TRBV11-3,TRBJ1-1,ASSSDGYGGWYTEAF
NA,TRBV7-2,TRBJ1-6,ASSLGVSGQYNSPLH
TRBD1,TRBV30,TRBJ2-7,AWSVGQGYEQY
NA,TRBV4-3,TRBJ1-6,ASSQQRTDAPLH
TRBD1,TRBV27,TRBJ1-2,ASSAHPRGLNYGYT
NA,TRBV4-1,TRBJ2-3,ASSRQALTRGAADTQY
NA,TRBV4-3,TRBJ1-1,ASSQETSRGHRPEAF
TRBD2,TRBV6-5,TRBJ2-1,ASGPLAGSYNEQF
NA,TRBV7-3,TRBJ2-3,ASSLNGYTDTQY
NA,TRBV28,TRBJ1-5,ASSFPQGSGQPQH
TRBD2,TRBV10-2,TRBJ2-2,ASRLAGPTGELF
NA,TRBV28,TRBJ2-1,ASSLGTVQF
NA,TRBV27,TRBJ1-1,ASGGGYTEAF
NA,TRBV3-1/TRBV3-2,TRBJ1-1,ASSQDGISMNTEAF
TRBD1,TRBV7-9,TRBJ2-5,ASSLGQGQETQY
NA,TRBV24-1,TRBJ2-5,ATSDLGADQETQY
TRBD2,TRBV15,TRBJ2-7,ATSRDSSGRINEQY
NA,TRBV2,TRBJ1-2,ASLAMGVYGYT
TRBD1,TRBV4-1,TRBJ1-4,ASSQGSGTGGTNEKLF
TRBD1,TRBV2,TRBJ2-3,ASSVGQGADTQY
NA,TRBV28,TRBJ1-6,ASSSMGRINSPLH
NA,TRBV27,TRBJ1-5,ASSLSGGNQPQH
NA,TRBV5-1,TRBJ1-1,ASSPGANTEAF
NA,TRBV18,TRBJ2-7,ASSPPGRSSYEQY
TRBD1,TRBV12-5,TRBJ2-6,ASGLRTGGALSGANVLT
NA,TRBV28,TRBJ2-3,ASSFPTRQASDTQY
TRBD2,TRBV9,TRBJ2-7,ASSVASGGYEQY
TRBD1,TRBV10-3,TRBJ1-1,AANRGNTEAF
NA,TRBV11-3,TRBJ2-7,ASTGHAALKGY
NA,TRBV11-3,TRBJ2-7,ASSLVRTYEQY
NA,TRBV28,TRBJ1-6,ASSPMGQYNSPLH
TRBD1,TRBV7-9,TRBJ1-2,ASSLAGTASYGYT
NA,TRBV11-2,TRBJ1-2,ASSLGGPSYGYT
NA,TRBV4-1,TRBJ2-6,ASSQDPLMTVSGANVLT
TRBD1,TRBV6-5,TRBJ2-5,ASRDRGQETQY
TRBD2,TRBV24-1,TRBJ2-5,ATSDFTRGGETQY
TRBD2,TRBV5-1,TRBJ2-3,ASSLETSGGTDTQY
NA,TRBV27,TRBJ1-2,ASSPRDSGSGYT
NA,TRBV28,TRBJ1-1,ASSQFTTGRAEAF
NA,TRBV7-9,TRBJ1-1,ASSLGGRSVGAF
TRBD1,TRBV19,TRBJ1-5,ASTIRWDSSFNQPQH
TRBD2,TRBV11-3,TRBJ2-5,ASSLEAGAETQY
NA,TRBV11-2,TRBJ1-2,ASSRDSNYGYT
NA,TRBV19,TRBJ1-1,ASSIVKNTEAF
NA,TRBV29-1,TRBJ1-2,SVPMSGYT
TRBD1,TRBV7-9,TRBJ2-7,ASSPRTGRVYEQY
TRBD1,TRBV25-1,TRBJ1-3,ASSAIGAGGSSGNTIY
TRBD2,TRBV30,TRBJ2-1,AWTSGAYNEQF
TRBD1,TRBV28,TRBJ1-5,ASSFVGQAAVNQPQH
NA,TRBV7-8,TRBJ1-3,ASSPTGHSGNTIY
TRBD1,TRBV4-2,TRBJ2-7,ASSQTGQSSYEQY
NA,TRBV6-2/TRBV6-3,TRBJ2-2,ASSYLRSGELF
TRBD1,TRBV28,TRBJ1-5,ASSPRTGNQPQH